This TCR beta chain was obtained from a study of blood T cell repertoires in COVID-19. Looking at the study overall: There were acute and convalescent COVID-19 samples, and they came from the United States, Italy and Spain. Sources were T cells, B-cell-depleted T cells, or PBMCs; the material itself was cDNA or gDNA.

V was clipped by 0 bases and J by 6 bases, with 8 bases between them. The germline CDR1 and CDR2 sequences are MGHRA and YSYEKL. This CDR3 has 13 residues. This study enrolled people aged 18 to 89 from under 25 US geographic areas. Membership in each cohort depended on participant-reported clinical history. TCRdb keeps only in-frame clones here, not all; method: immunoSEQ multiplex PCR. The sample records over 200,000 clones, approximately 89% being singletons. The chain links TRBV4-1 to TRBJ1-2; a weak D match, TRBD1 (5 bases). This clonotype was obtained from a woman between 25 and 40 years old who had been exposed to COVID-19. Sequenced: PBMCs or T cells enriched from blood (not recorded which). The CDR3 DNA is TGCGCCAGCAGCCAAGACAGGGCCGATGGCTACACCTTC. This encodes CASSQDRADGYTF.